This TCR beta chain originates from a study of T cell changes during pregnancy in multiple sclerosis. CDR3 length: 12 residues. Trimming shortened V by 6 bases and J by 13 bases, and 13 bases separated the two germline ends. Germline values: CDR1 MNHNS, CDR2 SASEGT. Profiling relied on immunoSEQ multiplex PCR, and the TCRdb table lists in-frame clones only, not all of them. Seen here are about 40,000 clones, around 94% observed once, and the top ten hold approximately 1.8%. Sequenced here: peripheral blood, sampled in the third trimester of pregnancy. The TCR was taken from a female donor with multiple sclerosis, enrolled in a pregnancy study. This sequence joins TRBV6-1 and TRBJ1-6, with TRBD1 as a possible D gene (6 bases). The CDR3, as DNA: TGTGCCAGCAGCCACGAGGGACATCCCCTCCACTTT. As protein: CASSHEGHPLHF.